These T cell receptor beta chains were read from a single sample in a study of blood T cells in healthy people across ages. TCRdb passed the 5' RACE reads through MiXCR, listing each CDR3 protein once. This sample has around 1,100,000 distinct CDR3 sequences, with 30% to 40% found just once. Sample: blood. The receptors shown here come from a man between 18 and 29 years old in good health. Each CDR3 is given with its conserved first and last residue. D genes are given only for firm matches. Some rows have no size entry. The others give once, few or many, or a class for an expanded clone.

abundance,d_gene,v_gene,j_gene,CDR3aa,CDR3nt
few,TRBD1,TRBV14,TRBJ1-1,CASSRSRQGAAFF,TGTGCCAGCAGCCGGTCTCGGCAGGGGGCAGCTTTCTTT
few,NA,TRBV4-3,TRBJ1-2,CASSQGGGMRGYTF,TGCGCCAGCAGCCAAGGGGGGGGGATGCGTGGCTACACCTTC
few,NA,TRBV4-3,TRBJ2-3,CASSQEGVPQDTQYF,TGCGCCAGCAGCCAAGAGGGGGTGCCTCAAGATACGCAGTATTTT
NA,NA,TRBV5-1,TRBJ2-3,CASSLIGAADTQYF,TGCGCCAGCAGCTTGATCGGGGCGGCGGATACGCAGTATTTT
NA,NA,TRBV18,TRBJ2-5,CASSPPTPQETQYF,TGTGCCAGCTCACCACCGACCCCCCAAGAGACCCAGTACTTC
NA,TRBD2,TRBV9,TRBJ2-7,CASSVDGGALNEQYF,TGTGCCAGCAGCGTAGACGGGGGGGCCCTCAATGAGCAGTACTTC
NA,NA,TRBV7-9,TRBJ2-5,CASSLSRQNQETQYF,TGTGCCAGCAGCTTAAGCAGGCAGAACCAAGAGACCCAGTACTTC
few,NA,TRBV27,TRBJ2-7,CASSPRGAYEQYF,TGTGCCAGCAGTCCCAGAGGGGCCTACGAGCAGTACTTC
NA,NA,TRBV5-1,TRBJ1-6,CASSLEAVGDYNSPLHF,TGCGCCAGCAGCTTGGAGGCAGTTGGAGACTATAATTCACCCCTCCACTTT
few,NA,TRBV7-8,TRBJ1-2,CASSPLLYGYTF,TGTGCCAGCAGCCCTCTCCTGTATGGCTACACCTTC
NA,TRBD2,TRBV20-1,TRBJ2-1,CSPAGGGGHNEQFF,TGCAGTCCAGCGGGGGGCGGGGGTCATAATGAGCAGTTCTTC
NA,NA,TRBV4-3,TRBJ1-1,CASSRRDGDNTEAFF,TGCGCCAGCAGCCGCCGGGACGGTGACAACACTGAAGCTTTCTTT
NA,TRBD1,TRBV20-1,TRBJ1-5,CSARGQGFSNQPQHF,TGCAGTGCTAGAGGACAGGGGTTTAGCAATCAGCCCCAGCATTTT
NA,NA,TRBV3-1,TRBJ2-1,CVSSRKLWLEKNEQFF,TGTGTCAGCAGCCGAAAGTTGTGGCTAGAAAAAAATGAGCAGTTCTTC
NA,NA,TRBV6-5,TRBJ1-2,CASTPDRHGYTF,TGTGCCAGCACCCCCGACAGGCATGGCTACACCTTC
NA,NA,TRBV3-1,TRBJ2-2,CASSLKGSGELFF,TGTGCCAGCAGCCTTAAGGGGTCCGGGGAGCTGTTTTTT
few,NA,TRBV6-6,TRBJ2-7,CASSYIRKVSYEQYF,TGTGCCAGCAGTTACATCCGTAAAGTCTCCTACGAGCAGTACTTC
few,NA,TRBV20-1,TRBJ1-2,CSARRDEGYTF,TGCAGTGCTAGGAGAGATGAAGGCTACACCTTC
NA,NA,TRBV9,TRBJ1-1,CASSGQGYTEAFF,TGTGCCAGCAGCGGTCAGGGATACACTGAAGCTTTCTTT
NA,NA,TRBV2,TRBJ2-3,CFWGPTPTDTQYF,TGTTTTTGGGGCCCAACCCCCACAGATACGCAGTATTTT
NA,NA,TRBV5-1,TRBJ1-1,CASSRQGGTPTEAFF,TGCGCCAGCAGTCGGCAGGGAGGGACCCCAACTGAAGCTTTCTTT
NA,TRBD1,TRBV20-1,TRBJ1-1,CSAIRPGTANTEAFF,TGCAGTGCCATTCGGCCCGGGACAGCGAACACTGAAGCTTTCTTT
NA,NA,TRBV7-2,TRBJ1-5,CAGSLGRGTGNQPQHF,TGTGCCGGCAGCTTAGGCAGGGGAACGGGCAATCAGCCCCAGCATTTT
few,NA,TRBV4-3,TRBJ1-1,CASSQGPPPMPAFF,TGCGCCAGCAGCCAAGGCCCGCCACCCATGCCAGCTTTCTTT
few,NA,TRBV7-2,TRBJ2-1,CASSSDTTLGNEQFF,TGTGCCAGCAGCTCCGACACAACTCTGGGCAATGAGCAGTTCTTC
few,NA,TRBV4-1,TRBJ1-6,CASSPTGAYNSPLHF,TGCGCCAGCAGCCCCACGGGAGCCTATAATTCACCCCTCCACTTT
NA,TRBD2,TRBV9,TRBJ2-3,CASSSGGSGEDTQYF,TGTGCCAGCAGCTCCGGGGGGAGCGGGGAGGATACGCAGTATTTT
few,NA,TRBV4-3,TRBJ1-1,CASSQDSLPNTEAFF,TGCGCCAGCAGCCAAGATTCGCTGCCTAACACTGAAGCTTTCTTT
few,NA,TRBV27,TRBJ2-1,CATGASYNEQFF,TGTGCCACCGGGGCCTCCTACAATGAGCAGTTCTTC
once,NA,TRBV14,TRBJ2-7,CASSQSDFPAYEQYF,TGTGCCAGCAGCCAATCGGATTTCCCAGCTTACGAGCAGTACTTC
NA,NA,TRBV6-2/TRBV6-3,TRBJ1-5,CASSLRGSATATQPQHF,TGTGCCAGCAGTCTCCGGGGCTCCGCCACCGCCACCCAGCCCCAGCATTTT
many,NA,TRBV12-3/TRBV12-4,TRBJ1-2,CASRPSGGGYTF,TGTGCCAGCAGACCATCTGGGGGAGGCTACACCTTC
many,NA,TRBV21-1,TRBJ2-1,CASSPGQRGNEQFF,TGTGCCAGCTCCCCGGGACAGAGGGGCAATGAGCAGTTCTTC
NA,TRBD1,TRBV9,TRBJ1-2,CTSSTSGTGPYGYTF,TGTACCAGCAGCACCTCCGGGACAGGGCCCTATGGCTACACCTTC
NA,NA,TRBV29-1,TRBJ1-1,CSVLGFSTEAFF,TGCAGCGTTCTAGGTTTTTCCACTGAAGCTTTCTTT
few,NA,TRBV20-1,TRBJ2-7,CSARGRQGYYEQYF,TGCAGTGCTAGGGGCCGGCAGGGTTACTACGAGCAGTACTTC
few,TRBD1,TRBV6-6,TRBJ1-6,CATVSGTGGNSPLHF,TGTGCCACCGTTTCCGGGACAGGGGGTAATTCACCCCTCCACTTT
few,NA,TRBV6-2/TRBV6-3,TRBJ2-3,CASSYGSTKKQYF,TGTGCCAGCAGTTACGGAAGTACAAAGAAGCAGTATTTT
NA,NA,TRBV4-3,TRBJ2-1,CASSQDIQGGQETQFF,TGCGCCAGCAGCCAAGATATCCAGGGGGGCCAAGAGACCCAGTTCTTC
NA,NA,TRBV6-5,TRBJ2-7,CASSRDSSSEQYF,TGTGCCAGCAGTAGAGACAGTTCCTCCGAGCAGTACTTC
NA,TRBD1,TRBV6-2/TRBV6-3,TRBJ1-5,CASSYRTGGSNQPQHF,TGTGCCAGCAGTTACCGGACAGGGGGAAGCAATCAGCCCCAGCATTTT